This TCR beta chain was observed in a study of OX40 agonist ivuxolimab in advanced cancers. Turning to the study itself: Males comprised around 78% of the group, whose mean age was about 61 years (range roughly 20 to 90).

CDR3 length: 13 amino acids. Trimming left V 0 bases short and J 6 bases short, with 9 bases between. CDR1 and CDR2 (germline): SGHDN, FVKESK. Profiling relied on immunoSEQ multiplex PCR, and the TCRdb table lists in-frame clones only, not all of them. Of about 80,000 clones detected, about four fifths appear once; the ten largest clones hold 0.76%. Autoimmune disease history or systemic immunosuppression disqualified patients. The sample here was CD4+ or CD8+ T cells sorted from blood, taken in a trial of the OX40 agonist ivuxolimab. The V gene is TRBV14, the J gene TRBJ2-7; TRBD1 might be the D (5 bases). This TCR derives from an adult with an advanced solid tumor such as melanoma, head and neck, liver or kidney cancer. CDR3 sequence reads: CASSQDRQGEQYF. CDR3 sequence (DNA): TGTGCCAGCAGCCAAGATCGGCAGGGCGAGCAGTACTTC.